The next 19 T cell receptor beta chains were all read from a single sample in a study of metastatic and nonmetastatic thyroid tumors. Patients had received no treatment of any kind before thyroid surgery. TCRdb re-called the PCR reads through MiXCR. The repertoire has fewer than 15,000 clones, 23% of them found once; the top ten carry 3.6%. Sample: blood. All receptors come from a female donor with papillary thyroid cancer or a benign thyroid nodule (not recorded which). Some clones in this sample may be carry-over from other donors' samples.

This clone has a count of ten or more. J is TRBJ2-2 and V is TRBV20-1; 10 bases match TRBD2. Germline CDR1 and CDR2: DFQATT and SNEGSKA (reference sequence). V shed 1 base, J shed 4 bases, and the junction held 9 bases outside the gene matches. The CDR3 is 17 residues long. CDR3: CSARASSGRLRTGELFF. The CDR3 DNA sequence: TGCAGTGCTAGAGCGTCTAGCGGGAGACTTCGCACCGGGGAGCTGTTTTTT.

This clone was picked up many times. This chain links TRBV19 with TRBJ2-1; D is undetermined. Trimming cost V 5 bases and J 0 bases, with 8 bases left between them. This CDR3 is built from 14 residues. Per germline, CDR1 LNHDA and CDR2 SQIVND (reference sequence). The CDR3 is CASSRTSSYNEQFF. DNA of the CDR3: TGTGCCAGTAGTCGGACGAGCTCCTACAATGAGCAGTTCTTC.

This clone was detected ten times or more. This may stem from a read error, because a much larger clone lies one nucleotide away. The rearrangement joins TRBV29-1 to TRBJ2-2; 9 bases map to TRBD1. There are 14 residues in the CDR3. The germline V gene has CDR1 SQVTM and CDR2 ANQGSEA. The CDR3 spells CSVAGTGPVGEPFF. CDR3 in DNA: TGCAGCGTAGCCGGGACAGGGCCGGTCGGGGAGCCGTTTTTT.

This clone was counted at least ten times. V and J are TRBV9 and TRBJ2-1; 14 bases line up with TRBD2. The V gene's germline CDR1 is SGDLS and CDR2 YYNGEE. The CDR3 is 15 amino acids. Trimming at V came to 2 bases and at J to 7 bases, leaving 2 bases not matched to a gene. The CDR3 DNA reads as TGTGCCAGCAGCGTGACTAGCGGGGGGGTAAATGAGCAGTTCTTC. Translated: CASSVTSGGVNEQFF. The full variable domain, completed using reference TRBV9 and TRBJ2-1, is DSGVTQTPKHLITATGQRVTLRCSPRSGDLSVYWYQQSLDQGLQFLIQYYNGEERAKGNILERFSAQQFPDLHSELNLSSLELGDSALYFCASSVTSGGVNEQFFGPGTRLTVL.

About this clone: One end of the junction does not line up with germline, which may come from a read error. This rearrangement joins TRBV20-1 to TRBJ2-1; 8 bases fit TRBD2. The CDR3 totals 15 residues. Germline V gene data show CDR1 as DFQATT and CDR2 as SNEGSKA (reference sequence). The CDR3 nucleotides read TGCAGTGCTAGGGACCTAGCGGGTGATTACAATGAGCATTTCTTC. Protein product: CSARDLAGDYNEHFF.

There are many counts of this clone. For the CDR3, the DNA is TGTGCCTGGACGGGACTTGGAGGGGAGACCCAGTACTTC. It encodes CAWTGLGGETQYF. The chain joins TRBV30 to TRBJ2-5, with D perhaps matching TRBD2 (6 bases). With 4 bases removed from V and 5 bases from J, the gap between germline ends came to 14 bases. The CDR3 has 13 residues. In germline, CDR1 is GTSNPN, CDR2 SVGIG (reference sequence).

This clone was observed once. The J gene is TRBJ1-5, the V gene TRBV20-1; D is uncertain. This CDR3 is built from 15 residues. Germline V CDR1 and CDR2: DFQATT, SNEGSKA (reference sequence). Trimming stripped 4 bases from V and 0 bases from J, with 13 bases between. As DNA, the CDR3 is TGCAGTGCTACCGCAGACTTTTATAGCAATCAGCCCCAGCATTTT. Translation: CSATADFYSNQPQHF.

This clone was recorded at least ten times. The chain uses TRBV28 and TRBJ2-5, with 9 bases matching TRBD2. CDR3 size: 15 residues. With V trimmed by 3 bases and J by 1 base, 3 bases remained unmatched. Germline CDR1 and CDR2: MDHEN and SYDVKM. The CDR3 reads CASSFLAGFQETQYF. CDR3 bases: TGTGCCAGCAGTTTTCTAGCGGGGTTCCAAGAGACCCAGTACTTC.

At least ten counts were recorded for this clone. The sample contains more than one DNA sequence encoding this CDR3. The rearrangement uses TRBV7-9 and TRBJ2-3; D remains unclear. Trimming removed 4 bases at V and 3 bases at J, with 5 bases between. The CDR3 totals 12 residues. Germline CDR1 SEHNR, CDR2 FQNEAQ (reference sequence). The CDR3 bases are TGTGCCAGCAGCTCCACGACAGATACGCAGTATTTT. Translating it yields CASSSTTDTQYF.

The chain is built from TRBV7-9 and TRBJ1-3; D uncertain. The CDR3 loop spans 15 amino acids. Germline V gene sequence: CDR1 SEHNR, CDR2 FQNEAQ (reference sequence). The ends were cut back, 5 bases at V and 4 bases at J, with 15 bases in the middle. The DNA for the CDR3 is TGTGCCAGCAGCCCCCCCCTTCCGGTCGGAAACACCATATATTTT. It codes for CASSPPLPVGNTIYF.

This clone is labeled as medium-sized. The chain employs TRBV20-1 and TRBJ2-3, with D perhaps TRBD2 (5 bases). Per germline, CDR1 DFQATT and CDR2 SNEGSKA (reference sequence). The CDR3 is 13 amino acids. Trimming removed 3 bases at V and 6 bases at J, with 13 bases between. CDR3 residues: CSASYPGVDTQYF. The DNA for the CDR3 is TGCAGTGCTAGCTATCCCGGGGTGGATACGCAGTATTTT.

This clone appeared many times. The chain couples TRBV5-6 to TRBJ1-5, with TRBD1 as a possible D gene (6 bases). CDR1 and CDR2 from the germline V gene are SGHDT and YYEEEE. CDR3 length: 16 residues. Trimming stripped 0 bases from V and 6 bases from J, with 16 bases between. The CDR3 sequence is CASSLGGGGWVQPQHF. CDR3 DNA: TGTGCCAGCAGCTTGGGAGGAGGGGGTTGGGTTCAGCCCCAGCATTTT.

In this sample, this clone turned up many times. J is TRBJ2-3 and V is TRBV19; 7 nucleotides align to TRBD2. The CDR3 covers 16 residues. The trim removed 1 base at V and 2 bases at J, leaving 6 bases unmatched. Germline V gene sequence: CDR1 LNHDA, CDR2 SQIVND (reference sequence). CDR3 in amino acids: CASSIGGGGPTDTQYF. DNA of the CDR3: TGTGCCAGTAGTATAGGAGGCGGGGGACCCACAGATACGCAGTATTTT.

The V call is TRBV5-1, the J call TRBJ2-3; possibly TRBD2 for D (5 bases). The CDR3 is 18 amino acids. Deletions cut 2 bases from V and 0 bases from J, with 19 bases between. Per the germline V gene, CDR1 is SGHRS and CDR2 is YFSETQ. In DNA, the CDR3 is TGCGCCAGCAGCTTTGCCCCCTTACTAGGGTCTAGCACAGATACGCAGTATTTT. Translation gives CASSFAPLLGSSTDTQYF.

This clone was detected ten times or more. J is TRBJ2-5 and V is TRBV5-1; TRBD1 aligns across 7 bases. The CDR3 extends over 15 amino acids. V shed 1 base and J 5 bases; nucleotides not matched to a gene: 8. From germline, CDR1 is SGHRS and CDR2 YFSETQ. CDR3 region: CASSLSGGRGETQYF. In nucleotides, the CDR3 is TGCGCCAGCAGCTTGTCCGGTGGCAGGGGGGAGACCCAGTACTTC. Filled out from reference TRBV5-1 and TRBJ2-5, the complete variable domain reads KAGVTQTPRYLIKTRGQQVTLSCSPISGHRSVSWYQQTPGQGLQFLFEYFSETQRNKGNFPGRFSGRQFSNSRSEMNVSTLELGDSALYLCASSLSGGRGETQYFGPGTRLLVL.

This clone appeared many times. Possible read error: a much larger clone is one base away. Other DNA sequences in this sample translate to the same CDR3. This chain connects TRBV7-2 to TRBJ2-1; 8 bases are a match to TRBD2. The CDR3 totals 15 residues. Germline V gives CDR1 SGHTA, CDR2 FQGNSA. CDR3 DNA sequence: TGTGCCAGCAGCTTAGCGGGACTAGGGTACAGTGAGCAGTTCTTC. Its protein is CASSLAGLGYSEQFF.

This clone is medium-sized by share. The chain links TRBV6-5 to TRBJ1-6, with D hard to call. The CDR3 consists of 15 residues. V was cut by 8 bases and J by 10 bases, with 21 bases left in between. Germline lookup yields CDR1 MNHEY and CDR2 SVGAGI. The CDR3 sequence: CASLTRAGVRSPLHF. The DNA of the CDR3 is TGTGCCAGCCTCACTCGAGCCGGGGTACGATCACCCCTCCACTTT.

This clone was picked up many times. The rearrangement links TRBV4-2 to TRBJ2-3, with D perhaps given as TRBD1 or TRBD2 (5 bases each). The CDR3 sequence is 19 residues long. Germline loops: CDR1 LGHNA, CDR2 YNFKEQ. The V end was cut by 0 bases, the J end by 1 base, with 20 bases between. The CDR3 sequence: CASSQDRRGHEPRTDTQYF. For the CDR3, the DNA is TGTGCCAGCAGCCAAGATCGACGGGGCCACGAACCCCGCACAGATACGCAGTATTTT.

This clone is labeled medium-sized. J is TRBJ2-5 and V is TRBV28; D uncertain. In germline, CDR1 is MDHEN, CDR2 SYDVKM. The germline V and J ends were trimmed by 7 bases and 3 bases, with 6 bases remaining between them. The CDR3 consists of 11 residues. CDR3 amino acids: CASMDEETQYF. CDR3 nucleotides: TGTGCCAGCATGGACGAAGAGACCCAGTACTTC.